This T cell receptor beta chain was profiled in a study of blood T cell repertoires in COVID-19. Study details: COVID-19 samples from acute and convalescent phases originated in the United States, Italy and Spain. T cells, B-cell-depleted T cells, or PBMCs provided the cDNA or gDNA that served as material.

This CDR3 is built from 15 residues. CDR1 and CDR2 from the germline V gene are MNHEY and SMNVEV (reference sequence). J gave up 8 bases and V 2 bases, and 8 bases lay outside the gene matches. Per the original data handling: From reference gene primer amplification, estimates of nucleated cell counts were derived. Sequencing was performed with immunoSEQ multiplex PCR; in TCRdb, only in-frame clones are kept and a portion is missing. D and trimming come from the DNA, and the V and J calls and clone size come from that table. This sample has about 120,000 clones, with 79% found just once. This clone showed up many times.

Sequenced sample: peripheral blood. The source of this sequence is a woman older than 75 with acute or convalescent COVID-19. The chain links TRBV27 to TRBJ2-1; 8 positions agree with TRBD2. CDR3 residues: CASSLVLAEVDEQFF. In DNA, the CDR3 is TGTGCCAGCAGTTTAGTACTAGCGGAAGTGGATGAGCAGTTCTTC.